This passage covers 19 T cell receptor beta chains from one sample sequenced in a study of early stage breast cancer tumors. Data came from immunoSEQ multiplex PCR; TCRdb stores just in-frame clones and leaves some out. The table has just under 30,000 clones, 84% seen once; the top ten hold 9% to 9.5%. The sequencing input was blood. All receptors come from a person aged 45-65 years with breast cancer.

This chain connects TRBV2 to TRBJ2-7, with 9 bases that match TRBD1. The V and J ends lost 4 bases and 4 bases, in that order; junction bases with no gene match: 5. CDR3 size: 14 residues. The germline gives CDR1 SNHLY, CDR2 FYNNEI. As DNA, the CDR3 is TGTGCCAGCAGTGGACAGGGGGTTCGGTACGAGCAGTACTTC. Residues: CASSGQGVRYEQYF.

The chain uses TRBV10-1 and TRBJ2-3; 8 bases match TRBD2. This CDR3 comprises 14 residues. V dropped 4 bases and J dropped 6; count of bases not matched to a gene: 6. Germline CDR1 is WNHNN and CDR2 is SYGVQD (reference sequence). The CDR3 nucleotides are TGCGCCAGCAGTGTGAACGGGGGGGCCGATACGCAGTATTTT. Its protein is CASSVNGGADTQYF.

The J gene is TRBJ2-5, the V gene TRBV5-6; 9 positions match TRBD1. The CDR3 spans 15 residues. Trimming cost V 4 bases and J 4 bases; bases outside gene matches: 8. Germline-derived CDR1 and CDR2 are SGHDT and YYEEEE. The CDR3 spells CASSRGQGLGETQYF. The CDR3 nucleotides are TGTGCCAGCAGCCGCGGACAGGGGTTAGGAGAGACCCAGTACTTC.

Notes on this clone: Since the CDR3 does not end with the conserved phenylalanine or tryptophan, this likely comes from a read error. The limits of the CDR3 on the DNA are not certain, so only TCRdb's listed CDR3 is given. The chain joins TRBV5-1 to TRBJ2-7. With termini counted, the CDR3 has 10 amino acids. Per germline, CDR1 SGHRS and CDR2 YFSETQ. The CDR3 protein is CASSPDGLAI.

This clone was observed a handful of times. The chain employs TRBV5-6 and TRBJ1-2; D not resolved. The germline CDR1 and CDR2 sequences are SGHDT and YYEEEE. Trimming took 4 bases from V and 5 from J, leaving 9 bases between them. The CDR3 covers 12 residues. The CDR3 DNA is TGTGCCAGCAGCCCTAGGAGGTATGGCTACACCTTC. This sequence encodes CASSPRRYGYTF.

The chain links TRBV9 to TRBJ2-2; TRBD2 matches at 9 bases. V lost 0 bases to trimming and J lost 0 bases; unmatched junction nucleotides: 6. The germline V gene has CDR1 SGDLS and CDR2 YYNGEE. CDR3 length: 18 residues. The CDR3 bases are TGTGCCAGCAGCGTAGCGCTTAGCGGGAGTCCGAACACCGGGGAGCTGTTTTTT. It is translated as CASSVALSGSPNTGELFF.

This clone has more than one count but fewer than ten. The gene calls are TRBV27 and TRBJ1-1; D is uncertain. The CDR3 is 14 residues long. The V gene lost 6 bases and the J gene lost 0 bases, with 11 bases spanning the gap. Germline CDR1 MNHEY, CDR2 SMNVEV (reference sequence). CDR3 sequence reads: CASRGPNMNTEAFF. Here the CDR3 DNA reads TGTGCCAGCAGGGGTCCCAACATGAACACTGAAGCTTTCTTT.

This clone occurred a few times. The chain has TRBV7-3 and TRBJ1-2; no clear D. The CDR3 has 12 residues. Germline-derived CDR1 and CDR2 are SGHTA and FQGTGA. Deletions cut 3 bases from V and 8 bases from J, with 10 bases between. CDR3 amino acids: CASSFNLQGYTF. The DNA of the CDR3 is TGTGCCAGCAGCTTTAATTTGCAGGGCTACACCTTC.

The chain joins TRBV19 to TRBJ2-3, with D possibly being TRBD1 or TRBD2 (5 bases each). In germline, CDR1 is LNHDA, CDR2 SQIVND (reference sequence). There are 14 residues in the CDR3. The V gene lost 5 bases and the J gene lost 0 bases, with 9 bases spanning the gap. The CDR3 here is CASSSGTSTDTQYF. The CDR3 nucleotides read TGTGCCAGTAGTTCAGGGACGAGCACAGATACGCAGTATTTT.

The CDR3 spells CASSLDVADSDTQYF. CDR3 sequence (DNA): TGCGCCAGCAGCTTGGATGTGGCAGATTCGGATACGCAGTATTTT. V and J are TRBV5-1 and TRBJ2-3; D is unresolved. The CDR3 consists of 15 residues. Trimming cost V 0 bases and J 6 bases, with 14 bases left between them. Germline V gene sequence: CDR1 SGHRS, CDR2 YFSETQ.

The chain combines TRBV7-9 with TRBJ1-4; no clear D. Looked up from germline, CDR1 is SEHNR and CDR2 is FQNEAQ (reference sequence). Trimming shortened V by 1 base and J by 8 bases, and 14 bases separated the two germline ends. CDR3 length: 15 amino acids. The CDR3 nucleotides read TGTGCCAGCAGCTTAGAGTGGCAGGCGGAAGAAAAACTGTTTTTT. It is translated as CASSLEWQAEEKLFF.

CDR3 DNA: TGTGCCAGCAGCTTAGCAGGGACAAATGAGCAGTTCTTC. It translates to CASSLAGTNEQFF. The genes are TRBV7-7 and TRBJ2-1, with D perhaps matching TRBD1 (6 bases). This CDR3 contains 13 residues. Trimming stripped 0 bases from V and 7 bases from J, with 7 bases between. CDR1 SSHAT and CDR2 FNYEAQ come from the germline V gene (reference sequence).

V gene TRBV28 combines with J gene TRBJ1-5; D may be TRBD1 (5 bases). V lost 6 bases, J lost 2 bases, and 11 bases lay in between. The germline CDR1 and CDR2 sequences are MDHEN and SYDVKM. CDR3 length equals 14 residues. For the CDR3, the DNA is TGTGCCAGCAGCTTGGGGGGGGGCAATCAGCCCCAGCATTTT. Translating gives CASSLGGGNQPQHF.

The rearrangement joins TRBV28 to TRBJ1-1; no reliable D call. With 2 bases removed from V and 2 bases from J, the gap between germline ends came to 9 bases. CDR3 length equals 14 residues. Germline-derived CDR1 and CDR2 are MDHEN and SYDVKM. The CDR3 region has the DNA TGTGCCAGCAGTTTAGGGGAGGTTAACACTGAAGCTTTCTTT. This encodes CASSLGEVNTEAFF.

The J gene is TRBJ2-5, the V gene TRBV2, with 12 nucleotides matching TRBD2. The germline V gene encodes CDR1 SNHLY and CDR2 FYNNEI. This CDR3 has 15 amino acids. Trimming removed 6 bases from V and 7 bases from J; junction bases left unmatched: 9. The CDR3 region is CASRRLAGAQGTQYF. DNA of the CDR3: TGTGCCAGCAGAAGACTAGCGGGGGCCCAGGGGACCCAGTACTTC.

This chain uses TRBV14 with TRBJ2-3; D gene ambiguous. The CDR3 length is 16 residues. The V end was cut by 0 bases, the J end by 0 bases, with 10 bases between. The V gene's germline CDR1 is SGHDN and CDR2 FVKESK. The CDR3 spells CASSQDNFASTDTQYF. CDR3 in DNA: TGTGCCAGCAGCCAAGACAATTTCGCTAGCACAGATACGCAGTATTTT. Full variable domain (missing parts from reference TRBV14 and TRBJ2-3): EAGVTQFPSHSVIEKGQTVTLRCDPISGHDNLYWYRRVMGKEIKFLLHFVKESKQDESGMPNNRFLAERTGGTYSTLKVQPAELEDSGVYFCASSQDNFASTDTQYFGPGTRLTVL.

The chain uses TRBV6-6 and TRBJ2-2; unclear D gene. In germline, CDR1 is MNHNY, CDR2 SVGAGI (reference sequence). The CDR3 length is 13 residues. V lost 5 bases and J lost 1, with 5 bases in between. The CDR3 region is CASSAENTGELFF. CDR3 nucleotide sequence: TGTGCCAGCAGTGCGGAGAACACCGGGGAGCTGTTTTTT.

The chain uses TRBV28 and TRBJ2-3, with 10 nucleotides matching TRBD2. The CDR3 has 17 residues. Per germline, CDR1 MDHEN and CDR2 SYDVKM. V lost 7 bases, J lost 1 base, and 11 bases stayed unmatched. As DNA, the CDR3 is TGTGCCAGCACTACCCTCGCTCTAGCGGGGGGCACAGATACGCAGTATTTT. It encodes CASTTLALAGGTDTQYF.

V usage is TRBV5-1 and J usage is TRBJ1-5; D unclear. The V gene's germline CDR1 is SGHRS and CDR2 YFSETQ. The CDR3 runs to 13 residues. Trimming stripped 4 bases from V and 1 base from J, with 6 bases between. The CDR3 nucleotides read TGCGCCAGCAGCCCGGACAGCAATCAGCCCCAGCATTTT. This sequence encodes CASSPDSNQPQHF.